A selection of T cell receptor beta chains follows, all from one sample in a study of blood T cells in healthy people across ages. TCRdb re-derived calls from the 5' RACE reads in MiXCR, one entry per CDR3 protein. The repertoire holds over 700,000 distinct CDR3 sequences, 25% seen once, with 8% to 10% in the top ten. The data were also submitted as part of a second study, on T cells of mothers and their children.

Sample: blood. The receptors shown here come from a boy younger than 18 in good health. Each CDR3 is given with its conserved first and last residue. The D gene is left open where the match is weak. Clone size is stated in some rows and not others, as once, few, many or a class when expanded.

abundance: few
v_gene: TRBV12-3/TRBV12-4
d_gene: -
j_gene: TRBJ2-7
CDR3aa: CASSQSPRDHPKLEQYF
CDR3nt: TGTGCCAGCAGCCAAAGTCCCCGGGACCACCCTAAACTCGAGCAGTACTTC

abundance: few
v_gene: TRBV7-9
d_gene: TRBD1
j_gene: TRBJ2-3
CDR3aa: CASSPYRGRTDTQYF
CDR3nt: TGTGCCAGCAGCCCATACAGGGGACGGACAGATACGCAGTATTTT

abundance: few
v_gene: TRBV29-1
d_gene: -
j_gene: TRBJ2-1
CDR3aa: CSVETGGFMGEQFF
CDR3nt: TGCAGCGTTGAGACTGGCGGCTTTATGGGTGAGCAGTTCTTC

abundance: few
v_gene: TRBV10-2
d_gene: TRBD2
j_gene: TRBJ2-7
CDR3aa: CASNSGGSYEQYF
CDR3nt: TGCGCCAGCAATAGCGGGGGGTCCTACGAGCAGTACTTC

abundance: -
v_gene: TRBV29-1
d_gene: -
j_gene: TRBJ2-2
CDR3aa: CNCSAHTGELFF
CDR3nt: TGCAACTGTAGCGCACACACCGGGGAGCTGTTTTTT

abundance: few
v_gene: TRBV12-3/TRBV12-4
d_gene: TRBD1
j_gene: TRBJ1-6
CDR3aa: CASSLGWDREYNSPLHF
CDR3nt: TGTGCCAGCAGTTTAGGCTGGGACAGGGAATATAATTCACCCCTCCACTTT

abundance: -
v_gene: TRBV10-3
d_gene: -
j_gene: TRBJ2-1
CDR3aa: CAISRGSGYNEQFF
CDR3nt: TGTGCCATCAGTCGGGGGAGCGGATACAATGAGCAGTTCTTC

abundance: few
v_gene: TRBV7-9
d_gene: -
j_gene: TRBJ1-4
CDR3aa: CASSPQGHEKLFF
CDR3nt: TGTGCCAGCAGCCCCCAGGGCCACGAAAAACTGTTTTTT

abundance: few
v_gene: TRBV10-2
d_gene: TRBD1
j_gene: TRBJ2-1
CDR3aa: CATAGTGVNEQFF
CDR3nt: TGCGCCACCGCCGGGACAGGGGTGAATGAGCAGTTCTTC

abundance: -
v_gene: TRBV19
d_gene: TRBD1
j_gene: TRBJ1-2
CDR3aa: CASSIVEGQNYGYTF
CDR3nt: TGTGCCAGTAGTATTGTGGAGGGACAGAACTATGGCTACACCTTC

abundance: -
v_gene: TRBV21-1
d_gene: -
j_gene: TRBJ2-1
CDR3aa: CASSLRSGGPLYNEQFF
CDR3nt: TGTGCCAGCAGCCTTAGGAGCGGGGGGCCCCTCTACAATGAGCAGTTCTTC

abundance: -
v_gene: TRBV29-1
d_gene: TRBD1
j_gene: TRBJ2-7
CDR3aa: CGVEEGTGTYEQYF
CDR3nt: TGCGGCGTTGAGGAGGGGACAGGGACCTACGAGCAGTACTTC

abundance: -
v_gene: TRBV20-1
d_gene: TRBD2
j_gene: TRBJ2-5
CDR3aa: CSARGYGLAGGEQYF
CDR3nt: TGCAGTGCTAGAGGCTACGGGCTAGCGGGAGGAGAGCAGTACTTC

abundance: -
v_gene: TRBV6-5
d_gene: -
j_gene: TRBJ2-5
CDR3aa: CASRDNLRAQYF
CDR3nt: TGTGCCAGCAGGGACAACCTCCGGGCCCAGTACTTC

abundance: -
v_gene: TRBV12-3/TRBV12-4
d_gene: -
j_gene: TRBJ1-6
CDR3aa: CASSLGQKGSPLHF
CDR3nt: TGTGCCAGCAGTCTTGGACAGAAAGGTTCACCCCTCCACTTT

abundance: -
v_gene: TRBV7-3
d_gene: TRBD2
j_gene: TRBJ2-1
CDR3aa: CASSPLAAVGDEQFF
CDR3nt: TGTGCCAGCAGCCCTCTAGCGGCAGTAGGCGATGAGCAGTTCTTC

abundance: -
v_gene: TRBV4-3
d_gene: -
j_gene: TRBJ1-2
CDR3aa: CASSQDADNYYGYTF
CDR3nt: TGCGCCAGCAGCCAAGATGCGGATAATTACTATGGCTACACCTTC

abundance: -
v_gene: TRBV14
d_gene: -
j_gene: TRBJ1-2
CDR3aa: CASSTYSGRGYTF
CDR3nt: TGTGCCAGCAGCACATATTCGGGTCGTGGCTACACCTTC

abundance: few
v_gene: TRBV5-6
d_gene: -
j_gene: TRBJ2-2
CDR3aa: CASSHMTGPAGELFF
CDR3nt: TGTGCCAGCAGCCACATGACCGGGCCGGCCGGGGAGCTGTTTTTT